Listed below are T cell receptor beta chains from one sample, sequenced in a study of shared clonotypes between healthy human individuals. Sequencing used immunoSEQ multiplex PCR; TCRdb keeps in-frame clones, though not all of them. The repertoire includes about 380,000 clones, about 97% of them detected once, and approximately 0.32% sits in the top ten. The sequenced sample consisted of memory CD8+ T cells sorted from blood. Receptors were obtained from a man aged 30 to 45 in good health. The CDR3 runs from the conserved cysteine through the conserved F or W. Fields, in order: V gene, CDR3 protein.

V: TRBV7-2; CDR3: CASSLGLAGWSTDTQYF
V: TRBV6-4; CDR3: CASSPDRGYGYTF
V: TRBV7-6; CDR3: CASSPRTGYNEQFF
V: TRBV28; CDR3: CASSLGGLAYEQYF
V: TRBV5-1; CDR3: CASSLIGAGASGFRETQYF
V: TRBV2; CDR3: CASSEGTGTGETQYF
V: TRBV28; CDR3: CASSFRFGYTF
V: TRBV5-1; CDR3: CASSGTAGGYTEAFF
V: TRBV29-1; CDR3: CSADVARHYEQYF
V: TRBV9; CDR3: CASSVDGGRSYEQYF
V: TRBV19; CDR3: CASSAQTGGGGYTF
V: TRBV4-1; CDR3: CASSQEQGWTRTQYF
V: TRBV5-4; CDR3: CASSYEGTPQFF
V: TRBV11-1; CDR3: CASSLQRGLETQYF
V: TRBV6-6; CDR3: CASTLGAGWNTGELFF
V: TRBV5-1; CDR3: CASSLSPGGPETQYF
V: TRBV5-6; CDR3: CASSFWGSGNTIYF
V: TRBV6-5; CDR3: CASRFQNEWGTQYF
V: TRBV6-1; CDR3: CASSGDRGPGANVLTF
V: TRBV6-5; CDR3: CASSSPAGPYEQYF
V: TRBV28; CDR3: CASSPLKGAGNTEAFF
V: TRBV7-9; CDR3: CASSQMGADTQYF
V: TRBV25-1; CDR3: CASRPGLYLSGANVLTF
V: TRBV7-9; CDR3: CASSLFSGQLLAKNIQYF
V: TRBV6-5; CDR3: CASRGQGEQPQHF
V: TRBV5-1; CDR3: CASSRWVLAGGTDTQYF
V: TRBV9; CDR3: CASSVEGGAEQFF
V: TRBV2; CDR3: CASSPGSSYEQYF
V: TRBV6-5; CDR3: CASRSSSGLATQYF
V: TRBV5-1; CDR3: CASSDGTTPYEQYF
V: TRBV4-1; CDR3: CASRNTGDTGGYTF
V: TRBV11-2; CDR3: CASSPKYRTSGYNEQFF
V: TRBV19; CDR3: CASVAQGNGANVLTF
V: TRBV2; CDR3: CASKTTGGYTEAFF
V: TRBV23-1; CDR3: CASSQESETTPEQFF
V: TRBV4-1; CDR3: CASSQEGAGEGAGELFF
V: TRBV10-3; CDR3: CAISGTGGVYGYTF
V: TRBV28; CDR3: CASSLSPYGYTF
V: TRBV5-1; CDR3: CASSLVGTANYGYTF
V: TRBV9; CDR3: CASSVVTGTAYGYTF
V: TRBV10-1; CDR3: CASNGGPEQYF
V: TRBV10-3; CDR3: CAISTGVPGANVLTF
V: TRBV6-6; CDR3: CAINFLDRGPRDGYTF
V: TRBV28; CDR3: CASGSVLETSGGEEQFF
V: TRBV10-2; CDR3: CASSPWGVFSTDTQYF
V: TRBV13; CDR3: CASSPDRVPNYGYTF
V: TRBV18; CDR3: CASSRSVAGADTIYF